One and the same sample provided the 26 T cell receptor beta chains below, sequenced in a study of cytomegalovirus exposure and HLA in healthy donors. It was with 60 Vbeta and 13 Jbeta primers that the PCR ran. Sequenced by immunoSEQ multiplex PCR; TCRdb stores in-frame clones only, minus some. The data contain around 100,000 clones, around 72% of them seen just once; the ten biggest clones take up around an eighth. Source material: PBMCs. These receptors came from a male donor in good health and CMV-seropositive.

The chain recombines TRBV5-1 with TRBJ2-3, with 11 positions matching TRBD2. Germline V gene sequence: CDR1 SGHRS, CDR2 YFSETQ. Germline trimming cut 3 bases from V and 0 bases from J; bases unmatched to any gene: 3. This CDR3 comprises 16 residues. This CDR3 is CASSSGLAVSTDTQYF. CDR3 nucleotide sequence: TGCGCCAGCAGCTCGGGACTAGCGGTGAGCACAGATACGCAGTATTTT.

This chain connects TRBV19 to TRBJ1-1; 7 bases fit TRBD1. The V and J ends lost 5 bases and 2 bases, in that order; junction bases with no gene match: 8. Germline V CDR1 and CDR2: LNHDA, SQIVND (reference sequence). The CDR3 has 15 residues. In DNA form, the CDR3 reads TGTGCCAGTAGTTTTCGGGACAGACTTAACACTGAAGCTTTCTTT. Translating gives CASSFRDRLNTEAFF. Variable domain in full (rest from reference TRBV19 and TRBJ1-1): DGGITQSPKYLFRKEGQNVTLSCEQNLNHDAMYWYRQDPGQGLRLIYYSQIVNDFQKGDIAEGYSVSREKKESFPLTVTSAQKNPTAFYLCASSFRDRLNTEAFFGQGTRLTVV.

This chain joins TRBV5-1 and TRBJ1-1, with 7 bases that match TRBD1. The trim removed 4 bases at V and 5 bases at J, leaving 5 bases unmatched. Germline values: CDR1 SGHRS, CDR2 YFSETQ. The CDR3 has 13 residues. CDR3 nucleotide sequence: TGCGCCAGCAGCGTGGCAGGGGGGACTGAAGCTTTCTTT. Protein sequence: CASSVAGGTEAFF. Full variable domain (remainder filled in from reference TRBV5-1 and TRBJ1-1): KAGVTQTPRYLIKTRGQQVTLSCSPISGHRSVSWYQQTPGQGLQFLFEYFSETQRNKGNFPGRFSGRQFSNSRSEMNVSTLELGDSALYLCASSVAGGTEAFFGQGTRLTVV.

This clone has only a few counts. CDR3 bases: TGCAGCGGGGACAGGGCAACGAACACTGAAGCTTTCTTT. Amino acid sequence: CSGDRATNTEAFF. The chain employs TRBV29-1 and TRBJ1-1; 9 nucleotides match TRBD1. The germline V gene encodes CDR1 SQVTM and CDR2 ANQGSEA. The CDR3 runs to 13 residues. J lost 1 base, V lost 7 bases, and 4 bases had no gene match. Drawing the rest from reference TRBV29-1 and TRBJ1-1, the complete variable domain is SAVISQKPSRDICQRGTSLTIQCQVDSQVTMMFWYRQQPGQSLTLIATANQGSEATYESGFVIDKFPISRPNLTFSTLTVSNMSPEDSSIYLCSGDRATNTEAFFGQGTRLTVV.

The rearrangement uses TRBV10-3 and TRBJ2-5; 9 nucleotides match TRBD2. V trimming: 2 bases; J trimming: 9 bases; junction bases outside the gene matches: 7. Germline V gene lookup returns CDR1 ENHRY and CDR2 SYGVKD. This CDR3 has 14 amino acids. The CDR3 reads CAISEGLAGAAQYF. CDR3 in DNA: TGTGCCATCAGTGAGGGCTTAGCGGGGGCGGCCCAGTACTTC.

The rearrangement joins TRBV10-3 to TRBJ2-3, with 7 bases lining up with TRBD1. The CDR3 contains 12 residues. The V and J ends lost 10 bases and 5 bases, in that order; junction bases with no gene match: 6. Germline CDR1 and CDR2: ENHRY and SYGVKD. The CDR3 DNA is TGTGCCACCAGACAGGGTCGAGATACGCAGTATTTT. This codes for CATRQGRDTQYF.

The V call is TRBV10-3, the J call TRBJ2-2; 7 bases agree with TRBD1. Per germline, CDR1 ENHRY and CDR2 SYGVKD. The CDR3 length is 16 residues. V trimming: 3 bases; J trimming: 5 bases; junction bases outside the gene matches: 9. CDR3 amino acids: CAISDSDRTPTGELFF. The CDR3 DNA reads as TGTGCCATCAGTGACTCGGACAGGACTCCGACCGGGGAGCTGTTTTTT.

In its sample, this clone was seen once. This chain uses TRBV9 with TRBJ2-5; 7 nucleotides agree with TRBD2. CDR3 length: 15 amino acids. The germline V gene encodes CDR1 SGDLS and CDR2 YYNGEE. With 0 bases clipped from V and 10 bases from J, the junction kept 12 bases outside the gene matches. CDR3 sequence (DNA): TGTGCCAGCAGCGTAGACGGTACCCCCCGGGAGGTCCAGTACTTC. Translation: CASSVDGTPREVQYF.

This clone has just a few counts. The rearrangement uses TRBV30 and TRBJ2-1, with 10 bases fitting TRBD2. The CDR3 spans 16 residues. Germline CDR1 GTSNPN, CDR2 SVGIG (reference sequence). V dropped 4 bases and J dropped 10; count of bases not matched to a gene: 16. CDR3 bases: TGTGCCTGGACCACAGGGGCTAGCGGGGGTCAGGAGGAGCAGTTCTTC. This codes for CAWTTGASGGQEEQFF.

Turning to this clone: Compared with germline, one end of the junction differs, possibly owing to a read error. The V and J genes are TRBV7-7 and TRBJ2-1; unclear D gene. This CDR3 spans 13 amino acids. The germline gives CDR1 SSHAT, CDR2 FNYEAQ (reference sequence). CDR3 in DNA: TGTGCTAGCAGCTTAGATCAGGACAATGAGCAGTTCTTC. Protein sequence: CASSLDQDNEQFF.

V usage is TRBV30 and J usage is TRBJ2-3; 7 bases agree with TRBD1. Looked up from germline, CDR1 is GTSNPN and CDR2 is SVGIG (reference sequence). CDR3 length: 14 amino acids. V was pared by 3 bases and J by 4 bases, with 7 bases of the junction left unmatched. Here the CDR3 reads CAWRMGTEADTQYF. In nucleotides, the CDR3 is TGTGCCTGGAGAATGGGGACAGAGGCAGATACGCAGTATTTT.

The V call is TRBV5-4, the J call TRBJ2-5, with TRBD1 as a possible D gene (6 bases). The V end lost 0 bases, the J end lost 5 bases, and 11 bases lay between the germline ends. The CDR3 is 14 amino acids. Germline CDR1 SGHNT, CDR2 YYREEE (reference sequence). The CDR3 reads CASSLAGQGETQYF. CDR3 nucleotides: TGTGCCAGCAGCTTGGCGGGGCAGGGGGAGACCCAGTACTTC. Full variable domain (remainder filled in from reference TRBV5-4 and TRBJ2-5): ETGVTQSPTHLIKTRGQQVTLRCSSQSGHNTVSWYQQALGQGPQFIFQYYREEENGRGNFPPRFSGLQFPNYSSELNVNALELDDSALYLCASSLAGQGETQYFGPGTRLLVL.

V and J are TRBV5-4 and TRBJ2-5, with 12 bases aligning to TRBD1. The ends lost 4 bases at V and 4 bases at J; junction bases unmatched: 8. The CDR3 spans 16 residues. Germline V gives CDR1 SGHNT, CDR2 YYREEE (reference sequence). The CDR3 nucleotides read TGTGCCAGCAGCCTGGGGACAGGGGGCTTTGGAGAGACCCAGTACTTC. It is translated as CASSLGTGGFGETQYF.

This chain links TRBV5-4 with TRBJ2-6, with D perhaps TRBD2 (5 bases). Germline CDR1 is SGHNT and CDR2 is YYREEE (reference sequence). The germline V and J ends were trimmed by 0 bases and 2 bases, with 6 bases remaining between them. CDR3 length: 15 amino acids. CDR3 protein: CASSLGGTGANVLTF. CDR3 bases: TGTGCCAGCAGCTTGGGAGGGACTGGGGCCAACGTCCTGACTTTC. The entire variable domain, with the rest obtained from reference TRBV5-4 and TRBJ2-6, is as follows: ETGVTQSPTHLIKTRGQQVTLRCSSQSGHNTVSWYQQALGQGPQFIFQYYREEENGRGNFPPRFSGLQFPNYSSELNVNALELDDSALYLCASSLGGTGANVLTFGAGSRLTVL.

V is TRBV6-5 and J is TRBJ1-1; D call uncertain. Germline V gives CDR1 MNHEY, CDR2 SVGAGI. The CDR3 consists of 13 residues. Trimming cost V 2 bases and J 1 base, with 5 bases left between them. CDR3 nucleotide sequence: TGTGCCAGCAGTTACGAGGCGAACACTGAAGCTTTCTTT. Translated: CASSYEANTEAFF.

The chain joins TRBV6-5 to TRBJ1-1; D is uncertain. The CDR3 totals 16 residues. The germline V and J ends were trimmed by 3 bases and 4 bases, with 18 bases remaining between them. Per the germline V gene, CDR1 is MNHEY and CDR2 is SVGAGI. The CDR3 is CASSYLGGRRATEAFF. CDR3 DNA sequence: TGTGCCAGCAGTTATCTTGGTGGCAGGCGGGCCACTGAAGCTTTCTTT.

The V and J genes are TRBV4-1 and TRBJ2-3; maybe TRBD2 (5 bases). The CDR3 runs to 14 residues. Germline-derived CDR1 and CDR2 are MGHRA and YSYEKL. The V end was cut by 0 bases, the J end by 4 bases, with 8 bases between. The CDR3 nucleotides read TGCGCCAGCAGCCAAGAACTAGTGGCAGATACGCAGTATTTT. Its protein is CASSQELVADTQYF.

The J gene is TRBJ1-2, the V gene TRBV6-4, with TRBD1 matching over 7 bases. The germline V gene has CDR1 MRHNA and CDR2 SNTAGT. CDR3 length: 16 residues. J was trimmed by 2 bases and V by 6 bases; bases with no gene match: 12. Here the CDR3 reads CASSPERGGTNYGYTF. The CDR3 DNA follows: TGTGCCAGCAGCCCAGAACGAGGGGGCACCAACTATGGCTACACCTTC.

This clone was observed many times. The gene calls are TRBV11-3 and TRBJ2-2; TRBD2 matches 8 bases. CDR3 length: 17 amino acids. The trim removed 1 base at V and 5 bases at J, leaving 9 bases unmatched. Germline CDR1 reads SGHNT; CDR2 reads YENEEA. The CDR3 is CASSLVAGGPKTGELFF. The CDR3 DNA is TGTGCCAGCAGCTTAGTGGCGGGGGGCCCTAAGACCGGGGAGCTGTTTTTT. Complete variable domain (other parts from reference TRBV11-3 and TRBJ2-2): EAGVVQSPRYKIIEKKQPVAFWCNPISGHNTLYWYLQNLGQGPELLIRYENEEAVDDSQLPKDRFSAERLKGVDSTLKIQPAELGDSAVYLCASSLVAGGPKTGELFFGEGSRLTVL.

This clone has a handful of counts. The CDR3 region has the DNA TGTGCCAGCATGCTAGCGGGGTCTAGCACAGATACGCAGTATTTT. Protein sequence: CASMLAGSSTDTQYF. The chain carries TRBV7-2 and TRBJ2-3; 9 bases align to TRBD2. Germline V gene data show CDR1 as SGHTA and CDR2 as FQGNSA. This CDR3 region has 15 residues. Germline trimming cut 7 bases from V and 0 bases from J; bases unmatched to any gene: 5.

The gene calls are TRBV19 and TRBJ2-3; 10 bases are shared with TRBD2. V gave up 2 bases and J gave up 2 bases; unmatched junction bases: 4. CDR1 is LNHDA and CDR2 is SQIVND in the germline V gene (reference sequence). This CDR3 has 16 amino acids. In DNA, the CDR3 is TGTGCCAGTAGTATATCTAGCGGGGGAGCCACAGATACGCAGTATTTT. It translates to CASSISSGGATDTQYF.

The chain recombines TRBV6-6 with TRBJ1-6, with unresolved D. The length of the CDR3 is 14 residues. CDR1 and CDR2 from the germline V gene are MNHNY and SVGAGI (reference sequence). V was cut by 0 bases and J by 7 bases, with 7 bases left in between. CDR3 sequence: CASSYSAANSPLHF. CDR3 bases: TGTGCCAGCAGTTACTCGGCTGCCAATTCACCCCTCCACTTT.

V and J are TRBV2 and TRBJ2-1; no definite D call. CDR3 length equals 14 residues. Germline lookup yields CDR1 SNHLY and CDR2 FYNNEI. Trimming left V 0 bases short and J 7 bases short, with 10 bases between. CDR3 DNA sequence: TGTGCCAGCAGTGAAGCGCTTGCGCGGAATGAGCAGTTCTTC. Protein sequence: CASSEALARNEQFF.

The chain is built from TRBV2 and TRBJ1-4; TRBD1 might be the D (5 bases). CDR1 SNHLY and CDR2 FYNNEI come from the germline V gene. V lost 2 bases and J lost 7, with 20 bases in between. CDR3 size: 17 residues. The CDR3 DNA is TGTGCCAGCAGTGAATCCAAGGGGAATAGGCTGGCTGAAAAACTGTTTTTT. It translates to CASSESKGNRLAEKLFF.

This clone is medium-sized in the sample. The chain links TRBV30 to TRBJ2-7, with D possibly being TRBD1 (6 bases). Germline lookup yields CDR1 GTSNPN and CDR2 SVGIG (reference sequence). The CDR3 has 17 amino acids. Trimming removed 2 bases from V and 0 bases from J, with 20 bases in between. CDR3 nucleotide sequence: TGTGCCTGGAGTAGTACCCTCTCAGGGGAACCCTCCTACGAGCAGTACTTC. It is translated as CAWSSTLSGEPSYEQYF.

V is TRBV13 and J is TRBJ1-4; 8 bases line up with TRBD1. CDR1 and CDR2 from the germline V gene are PRHDT and FYEKMQ (reference sequence). V lost 0 bases, J lost 8 bases, and 2 bases stayed unmatched. The length of the CDR3 is 14 residues. DNA for the CDR3: TGTGCCAGCAGCTTAGGTACAGGGGGGGAAAAACTGTTTTTT. Translation gives CASSLGTGGEKLFF. Filled out from reference TRBV13 and TRBJ1-4, the complete variable domain reads AAGVIQSPRHLIKEKRETATLKCYPIPRHDTVYWYQQGPGQDPQFLISFYEKMQSDKGSIPDRFSAQQFSDYHSELNMSSLELGDSALYFCASSLGTGGEKLFFGSGTQLSVL.